The 5 T cell receptor beta chains below all came from one sample that was sequenced in a study of T cell changes during pregnancy in multiple sclerosis. Using immunoSEQ multiplex PCR, the repertoire was profiled, and TCRdb retains in-frame clones only, with some absent. The sample has about 75,000 clones, about 93% seen once. Source: CD4+ T cells from peripheral blood mononuclear cells, taken before pregnancy. The source of these receptors is a female donor with multiple sclerosis, enrolled in a pregnancy study.

The chain employs TRBV4-3 and TRBJ2-7; 10 bases fit TRBD1. There are 12 residues in the CDR3. J lost 7 bases, V lost 4 bases, and 1 base had no gene match. CDR1 is LGHNA and CDR2 is YSLEER in the germline V gene. CDR3 amino acids: CASSLDRGEQYF. As DNA, the CDR3 is TGCGCCAGCAGCCTGGACAGGGGGGAGCAGTACTTC.

The chain combines TRBV18 with TRBJ2-1; TRBD2 matches 7 bases. The CDR3 totals 16 residues. V lost 0 bases, J lost 9 bases, and 11 bases stayed unmatched. In germline, CDR1 is KGHSH, CDR2 LQKENI. CDR3 residues: CASSPPNVQTSPEQFF. CDR3 nucleotide sequence: TGTGCCAGCTCACCACCTAATGTTCAGACTAGCCCTGAGCAGTTCTTC. Using reference TRBV18 and TRBJ2-1 for the parts outside the CDR3, the full variable domain is NAGVMQNPRHLVRRRGQEARLRCSPMKGHSHVYWYRQLPEEGLKFMVYLQKENIIDESGMPKERFSAEFPKEGPSILRIQQVVRGDSAAYFCASSPPNVQTSPEQFFGPGTRLTVL.

As concerns this clone: The junction departs from germline at one end; a sequencing error may be responsible. Other DNA sequences in this specimen translate into the identical CDR3. V is TRBV29-1 and J is TRBJ1-1; D is ambiguous. Germline assignment: CDR1 SQVTM and CDR2 ANQGSEA. The CDR3 contains 13 residues. Written as DNA, the CDR3 is TGTAGCGTCAACGGGGTAGTTCGGACTGAAGCTTTCTTT. Its translation: CSVNGVVRTEAFF.

The V and J genes are TRBV7-7 and TRBJ2-5, with 11 bases that match TRBD2. With V trimmed by 0 bases and J by 1 base, 4 bases remained unmatched. The CDR3 sequence is 17 residues long. Germline lookup yields CDR1 SSHAT and CDR2 FNYEAQ (reference sequence). Here the CDR3 DNA reads TGTGCCAGCAGCTTAGCGCAAACTAGCGGGGGCCAAGAGACCCAGTACTTC. It is translated as CASSLAQTSGGQETQYF.

This chain joins TRBV2 and TRBJ2-1, with 11 positions matching TRBD1. CDR3 length equals 13 residues. Germline CDR1 and CDR2: SNHLY and FYNNEI. V gave up 6 bases and J gave up 10 bases; unmatched junction bases: 5. This CDR3 is CASSARTGGEQFF. Written as DNA, the CDR3 is TGTGCCAGCAGCGCCAGGACAGGGGGCGAGCAGTTCTTC.